This TCR beta chain derives from a study of blood T cell repertoires in COVID-19. Method: immunoSEQ multiplex PCR; TCRdb's copy keeps in-frame clones and lacks some. The sample has approximately 290,000 clones; about 88% are singletons. The V gene end was trimmed by 10 bases and the J gene end by 1 base; junction bases not matched to a gene: 9. Germline V CDR1 and CDR2: SNHLY, FYNNEI. This CDR3 region has 15 residues. The TCR comes from a woman aged 55 to 70 with acute or convalescent COVID-19. Sequencing was carried out using peripheral blood. The J gene is TRBJ2-5, the V gene TRBV2; 10 bases line up with TRBD2. The CDR3: CANTFPSGGQETQYF. CDR3 DNA: TGTGCCAACACCTTCCCTAGCGGGGGCCAAGAGACCCAGTACTTC.